The entry below gives a single T cell receptor (beta chain) sequence along with its context. The antigen is unknown. The entry originates in a study of T cells in localized non-small cell lung cancer. Study-level results: Overall survival was longer when the density of T cells in the blood was higher. Adjacent lung tissue had a median around 50 of the top 100 clones found in the tumor. Adjacent uninvolved lung had the highest clonality, suggesting focused antigen responses.

Measured with immunoSEQ multiplex PCR; TCRdb has only the in-frame clones, and not every one. This table has tens of thousands of clones, roughly 86% appearing once. Unmatched junction bases numbered 6, after V lost 7 bases and J lost 3 bases. This CDR3 is built from 14 residues. CDR1 MNHNS and CDR2 SASEGT come from the germline V gene. The sequencing here drew on peripheral blood, taken before any cancer treatment. This clonotype was sampled from a woman aged 18 to 49 with stage III lung adenocarcinoma. This chain uses TRBV6-1 with TRBJ1-1, with 9 bases matching TRBD1. The CDR3 here is CASTNRGPDTEAFF. The CDR3, as DNA: TGTGCCAGCACCAACAGGGGGCCTGACACTGAAGCTTTCTTT.